The rows below give T cell receptor beta chains drawn from one sample of a study of blood T cells in healthy people across ages. TCRdb used MiXCR to reprocess the 5' RACE reads, holding one entry per CDR3 protein. This table holds some 1,000,000 distinct CDR3 sequences, around 25% found once. The sample also formed part of further work on T cells of mothers and their children.

The specimen sequenced was blood. These receptors originate from a girl aged 2 to 10 in good health. Both conserved end residues are part of each CDR3. Each record gives: J gene, clone size, V gene, D gene, CDR3 protein, CDR3 DNA. The D gene is left open where the match is weak. The size of a clone is reported for some rows only, either as once, few or many, or as a class for expanded clones.

j_gene: TRBJ1-2; abundance: NA; v_gene: TRBV29-1; d_gene: NA; CDR3aa: CSVRDTGGYAF; CDR3nt: TGCAGCGTACGGGACACTGGGGGCTACGCCTTC
j_gene: TRBJ2-3; abundance: NA; v_gene: TRBV20-1; d_gene: NA; CDR3aa: CSASHTDTQYF; CDR3nt: TGCAGTGCTAGCCACACAGATACGCAGTATTTT
j_gene: TRBJ2-1; abundance: few; v_gene: TRBV27; d_gene: NA; CDR3aa: CASTPSRGGQFF; CDR3nt: TGTGCCAGCACCCCATCCAGGGGTGGGCAGTTCTTC
j_gene: TRBJ1-2; abundance: NA; v_gene: TRBV20-1; d_gene: NA; CDR3aa: CSASNRDYGYTF; CDR3nt: TGCAGTGCTAGTAATCGGGACTATGGCTACACCTTC
j_gene: TRBJ2-7; abundance: NA; v_gene: TRBV29-1; d_gene: NA; CDR3aa: CSVEEQSYEQYF; CDR3nt: TGCAGCGTTGAAGAGCAGTCTTACGAGCAGTACTTC
j_gene: TRBJ2-5; abundance: few; v_gene: TRBV2; d_gene: TRBD2; CDR3aa: CASNRGGLETQYF; CDR3nt: TGTGCCAGCAATCGGGGGGGCCTAGAGACCCAGTACTTC
j_gene: TRBJ1-4; abundance: NA; v_gene: TRBV7-8; d_gene: TRBD1; CDR3aa: CASGDRFWQKLFF; CDR3nt: TGTGCCAGCGGGGACAGGTTCTGGCAAAAACTGTTTTTT
j_gene: TRBJ2-1; abundance: few; v_gene: TRBV12-5; d_gene: NA; CDR3aa: CASGLWVRAPYNEQFF; CDR3nt: TGTGCTAGTGGTTTGTGGGTCAGGGCCCCCTACAATGAGCAGTTCTTC
j_gene: TRBJ2-7; abundance: many; v_gene: TRBV15; d_gene: NA; CDR3aa: CATSRDRGGSYEQYF; CDR3nt: TGTGCCACCAGCAGAGATCGCGGCGGGTCCTACGAGCAGTACTTC
j_gene: TRBJ2-7; abundance: once; v_gene: TRBV20-1; d_gene: TRBD2; CDR3aa: CSAHPGGSSYEQYF; CDR3nt: TGCAGTGCTCACCCCGGGGGGAGCTCCTACGAGCAGTACTTC
j_gene: TRBJ1-4; abundance: NA; v_gene: TRBV6-5; d_gene: NA; CDR3aa: CASSYSVYGVNEKLFF; CDR3nt: TGTGCCAGCAGTTACTCGGTATACGGGGTTAATGAAAAACTGTTTTTT
j_gene: TRBJ2-3; abundance: NA; v_gene: TRBV5-1; d_gene: TRBD2; CDR3aa: CDSSFSPTSGGSYTDTQYF; CDR3nt: TGCGACAGCAGCTTCTCACCTACTAGCGGGGGGTCTTACACAGATACGCAGTATTTT
j_gene: TRBJ2-7; abundance: NA; v_gene: TRBV7-9; d_gene: TRBD2; CDR3aa: CASSGLAGGEEQYF; CDR3nt: TGTGCCAGCAGCGGACTAGCGGGAGGGGAAGAGCAGTACTTC
j_gene: TRBJ2-5; abundance: few; v_gene: TRBV10-3; d_gene: TRBD2; CDR3aa: CAIRGNRRAGETQYF; CDR3nt: TGTGCCATCAGAGGAAACCGACGAGCGGGGGAGACCCAGTACTTC
j_gene: TRBJ1-2; abundance: few; v_gene: TRBV9; d_gene: NA; CDR3aa: CASSASELPRLGYGYTF; CDR3nt: TGTGCCAGCAGCGCTTCCGAGCTCCCAAGGTTAGGCTATGGCTACACCTTC
j_gene: TRBJ1-4; abundance: NA; v_gene: TRBV28; d_gene: TRBD1; CDR3aa: CASMGQGEEKLFF; CDR3nt: TGTGCCAGCATGGGGCAGGGGGAAGAAAAACTGTTTTTT
j_gene: TRBJ1-1; abundance: few; v_gene: TRBV6-6; d_gene: NA; CDR3aa: CASSYHQNTEAFF; CDR3nt: TGTGCCAGCAGTTACCACCAGAACACTGAAGCTTTCTTT
j_gene: TRBJ1-4; abundance: NA; v_gene: TRBV29-1; d_gene: NA; CDR3aa: CSAYLSGMEKLFF; CDR3nt: TGCAGCGCATACCTGTCAGGGATGGAAAAACTGTTTTTT
j_gene: TRBJ2-5; abundance: many; v_gene: TRBV13; d_gene: TRBD2; CDR3aa: CASRLAGGETQYF; CDR3nt: TGTGCCAGCAGACTAGCGGGGGGAGAGACCCAGTACTTC
j_gene: TRBJ2-7; abundance: NA; v_gene: TRBV19; d_gene: NA; CDR3aa: CAIPMDDTYEQYF; CDR3nt: TGTGCCATCCCAATGGATGACACCTACGAGCAGTACTTC
j_gene: TRBJ2-5; abundance: NA; v_gene: TRBV10-3; d_gene: NA; CDR3aa: CAISEDGQVTQYF; CDR3nt: TGTGCCATCAGTGAGGACGGACAAGTGACCCAGTACTTC
j_gene: TRBJ2-1; abundance: NA; v_gene: TRBV4-1; d_gene: NA; CDR3aa: CASSQFRGRLYNEQFF; CDR3nt: TGCGCCAGCAGCCAATTTCGGGGACGCCTGTACAATGAGCAGTTCTTC
j_gene: TRBJ2-1; abundance: few; v_gene: TRBV5-1; d_gene: NA; CDR3aa: CASSLAGSAGGSEQFF; CDR3nt: TGCGCCAGCAGCTTGGCCGGGTCTGCCGGGGGTAGTGAGCAGTTCTTC
j_gene: TRBJ2-6; abundance: few; v_gene: TRBV5-5; d_gene: TRBD1; CDR3aa: CASSLNSDRPGANVLTF; CDR3nt: TGTGCCAGCAGCTTGAACTCGGACAGGCCTGGGGCCAACGTCCTGACTTTC